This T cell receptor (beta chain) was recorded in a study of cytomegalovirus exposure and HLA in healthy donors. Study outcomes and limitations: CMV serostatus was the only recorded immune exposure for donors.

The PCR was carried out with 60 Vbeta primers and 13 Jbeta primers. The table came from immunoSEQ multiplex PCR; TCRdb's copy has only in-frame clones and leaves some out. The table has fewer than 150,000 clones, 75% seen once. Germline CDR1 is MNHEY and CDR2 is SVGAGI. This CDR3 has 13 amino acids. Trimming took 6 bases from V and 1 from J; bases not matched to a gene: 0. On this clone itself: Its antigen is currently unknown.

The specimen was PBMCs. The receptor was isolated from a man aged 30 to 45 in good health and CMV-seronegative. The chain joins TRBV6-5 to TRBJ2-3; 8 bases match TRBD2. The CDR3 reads CASRTSGTDTQYF. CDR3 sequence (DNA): TGTGCCAGCAGGACTAGCGGCACAGATACGCAGTATTTT.